This T cell receptor (beta chain) was documented in a study of cytomegalovirus exposure and HLA in healthy donors. Study-wide context: The study placed 80% to 90% of its approximately 400 genotyped donors in the Caucasian-associated ancestry cluster. Whole-study results and caveats: Later analysis showed most CMV-associated TCR beta chains appearing HLA-restricted. The study recorded more than 150 TCR beta chains that were cytomegalovirus-associated. It was reported that TCR beta sequences correctly inferred the HLA-A and HLA-B alleles for most subjects.

Primers for the PCR totalled 60 Vbeta and 13 Jbeta. Using immunoSEQ multiplex PCR, the repertoire was profiled, and TCRdb retains in-frame clones only, with some absent. The sample records roughly 150,000 clones, around 67% being singletons. A word on this clone: Its antigen is not identified.

CDR1 and CDR2 from the germline V gene are SGHTA and FQGNSA. The CDR3 length is 14 residues. Trimming shortened V by 5 bases and J by 6 bases, and 14 bases separated the two germline ends. The TCR comes from a woman between 18 and 29 years old in good health and CMV-seronegative. Sequenced sample: PBMCs. The rearrangement joins TRBV7-2 to TRBJ1-5; no firm D call. CDR3 DNA sequence: TGTGCCAGCAGCCCCGGAGCGACTGGTCAGCCCCAGCATTTT. It encodes CASSPGATGQPQHF.